The source of this T cell receptor beta chain is a study of beta chain features in type 1 diabetes. V was pared by 1 base and J by 6 bases, with 9 bases of the junction left unmatched. There are 15 residues in the CDR3. Germline CDR1 reads MGHDK; CDR2 reads SYGVNS. Expressed TCRB transcripts were sequenced after all isolated RNA was converted to cDNA. The repertoire was sequenced with immunoSEQ multiplex PCR; TCRdb's copy has only in-frame clones and lacks some. The data hold 400,000 to 550,000 clones, with approximately 10% observed a single time. Input material: naive CD4+ T cells from blood. The chain has TRBV25-1 and TRBJ2-7; TRBD2 matches 7 bases. The clonotype comes from a young woman in good health. The CDR3 spells CASSEWEGRVPEQYF. Written as DNA, the CDR3 is TGTGCCAGCAGTGAATGGGAGGGAAGGGTACCCGAGCAGTACTTC.